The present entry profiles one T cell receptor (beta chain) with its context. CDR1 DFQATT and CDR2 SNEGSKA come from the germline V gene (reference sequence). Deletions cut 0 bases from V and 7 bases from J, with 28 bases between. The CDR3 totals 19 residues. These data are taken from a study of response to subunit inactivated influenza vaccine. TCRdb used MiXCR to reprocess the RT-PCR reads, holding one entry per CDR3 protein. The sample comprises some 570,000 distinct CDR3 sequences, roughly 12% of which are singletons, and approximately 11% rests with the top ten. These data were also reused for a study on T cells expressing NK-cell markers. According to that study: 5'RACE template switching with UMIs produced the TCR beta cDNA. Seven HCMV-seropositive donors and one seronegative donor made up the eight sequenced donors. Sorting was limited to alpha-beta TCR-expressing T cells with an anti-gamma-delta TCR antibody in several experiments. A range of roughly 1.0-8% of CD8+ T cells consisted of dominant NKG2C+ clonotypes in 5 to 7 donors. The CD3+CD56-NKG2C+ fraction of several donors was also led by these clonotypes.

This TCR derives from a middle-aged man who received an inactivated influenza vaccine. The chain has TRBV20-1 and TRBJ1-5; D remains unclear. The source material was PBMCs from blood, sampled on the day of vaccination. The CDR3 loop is CSARDRGKKAVGSGQPQHF. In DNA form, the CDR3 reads TGCAGTGCTAGAGATAGAGGGAAAAAGGCCGTGGGGAGCGGACAGCCCCAGCATTTT.